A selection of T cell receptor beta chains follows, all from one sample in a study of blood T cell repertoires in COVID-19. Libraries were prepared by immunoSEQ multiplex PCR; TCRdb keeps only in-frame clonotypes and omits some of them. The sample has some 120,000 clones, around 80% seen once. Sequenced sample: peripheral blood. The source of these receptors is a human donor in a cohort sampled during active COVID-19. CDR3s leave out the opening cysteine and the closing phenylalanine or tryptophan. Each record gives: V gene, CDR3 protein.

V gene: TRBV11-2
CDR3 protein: ASSSPLVAGEGYT

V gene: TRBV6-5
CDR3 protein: ASSLYGTGYTEAF

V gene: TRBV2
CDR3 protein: ASTPDRGLGGANVLT

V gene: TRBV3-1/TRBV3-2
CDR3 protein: ASSLLNGGAPSDTQY

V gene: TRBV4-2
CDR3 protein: ASSQEQGSSGNTIY

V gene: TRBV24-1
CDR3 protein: ATEDSRSETQY

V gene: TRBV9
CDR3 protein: ASSVAPQRLGPGELF

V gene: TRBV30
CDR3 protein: AWSVALSSYEQY

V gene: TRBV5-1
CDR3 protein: ASSLGRGSNQPQH

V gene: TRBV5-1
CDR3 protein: ASRGSHEQY

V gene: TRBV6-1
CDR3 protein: ASSERELARHEQF

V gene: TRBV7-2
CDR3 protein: ASSLVHGVETQY

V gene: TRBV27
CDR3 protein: ASSLGRGVGANVLT

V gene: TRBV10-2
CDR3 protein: ASSVGRNTEAF

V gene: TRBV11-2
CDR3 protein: ASSLQDWETQY

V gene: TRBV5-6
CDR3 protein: ASSLEGQGGDTQY

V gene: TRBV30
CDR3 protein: ACRQGAGGYT

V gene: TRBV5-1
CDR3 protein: ASSLVGNQGTYGYT

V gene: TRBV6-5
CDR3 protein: ASSSGAGDSYEQY

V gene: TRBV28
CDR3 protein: ASSLSGASYGYT

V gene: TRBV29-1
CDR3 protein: SVATTGAVLRETQY

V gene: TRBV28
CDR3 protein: ASSYASGGANEQY

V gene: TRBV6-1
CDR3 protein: ASSELSQYNNSPLH

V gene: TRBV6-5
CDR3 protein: ASSYGTPISGNTIY

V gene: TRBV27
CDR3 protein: ASSLGSPGDEQY

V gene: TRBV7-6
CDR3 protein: ASSPSGLYIGELF

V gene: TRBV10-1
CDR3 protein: ASSPGGTGLSEQF

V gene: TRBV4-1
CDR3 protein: ASSQERGNYGYT

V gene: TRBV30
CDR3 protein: AWSTGGGGFNQPQH

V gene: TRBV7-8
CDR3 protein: ASSSQEHTDTQY

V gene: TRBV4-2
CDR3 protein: ASSQDFVGGGAAGELF

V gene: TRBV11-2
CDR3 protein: ASSALLVSYEQY

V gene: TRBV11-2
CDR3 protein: ASSSFTEAF

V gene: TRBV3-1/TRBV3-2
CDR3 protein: ASSQVGQGREETQY

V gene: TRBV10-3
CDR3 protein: AISNPGTGGALNYGYT

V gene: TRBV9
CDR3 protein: ASSVAAQGVTEAF